The T cell receptor beta chain described here comes from a study of identical twins (TCRdb year 2016). With regard to the full study: To test whether fetal clonotypes persist, the study used deep sequencing on TCR alpha and beta repertoires from monozygotic twins, unrelated adults of various ages, and cord blood. To rule out contamination, replicate twin experiments were performed at different times with different library preparation protocols.

V sheds 2 bases and J sheds 2 bases, leaving 11 bases between their ends. From a lookup of the germline V gene, CDR1 and CDR2 are SGHVS and FQNEAQ. The CDR3 contains 15 residues, cysteine and phenylalanine counted. The DNA shown is the 45-base CDR3, in frame from base 1. As for this clonotype: Its antigen is still unknown. Qualities for individual bases were not recorded, and no much larger clone is one base off.

Overall study results and their limits: In beta out-of-frame sequences, excess twin sharing was weaker, because having fewer shared sequences lowered the signal-to-noise ratio. Compared with coincidental sharing between unrelated individuals, an excess of low generation-probability sequences was observed among out-of-frame TCR alpha sequences shared between twins. Abundant cord blood beta clonotypes had fewer insertions, young adult naive repertoires showed a similar but weaker trend, and memory repertoires showed no such trend. Zero-insertion analyses could be partly confounded by invariant T cells such as MAIT and iNKT, although diverse VJ usage argued against such confounding for most clonotypes. Because the same donors could not be followed over many years, conclusions were based on cross-sectional statistical analysis. In monozygotic twins, out-of-frame TCR alpha sharing was systematically underestimated by recombination models, although the models agreed with sharing between unrelated individuals.

Library generation was performed with 5' RACE. The sequencing machine was an Illumina HiSeq 2000. A universal primer binding site was added through template switching, and the final cDNA carried a unique molecular identifier so that TCR cDNA molecules could be counted accurately. Specific primers in the conserved constant-segment region were used to synthesize first-strand cDNA for the TCR alpha and beta chains. To control for contamination, every cDNA library carried two barcodes: a SMART-Mk sample barcode plus Illumina barcodes. TruSeq adapter sequences, together with Illumina sample barcodes, were added in two successive PCR steps. Sequencing of the TCR alpha and beta cDNA libraries was done on the Illumina HiSeq platform using custom primers. In the authors' own workflow: Unique molecular identifiers were extracted from raw reads with MiGEC, and CDR3 positions were determined with MiXCR. For each individual, recombination models were inferred using an EM algorithm with the repgenHMM and IGoR tools. The analysis of shared clonotypes was done with the tcR package in R, with sharing normalized by the product of cloneset sizes. To study raw recombination free of thymic and clonal selection effects, out-of-frame nonproductive sequences were analyzed. In-frame beta chains were kept once TCRdb had trimmed the public reads at Q25 with fastp and called clones with MiXCR. Rows merge per CDR3 protein into single entries with the most common DNA and genes. These V and J calls derive from TCRdb rather than the authors' analysis. The sample data list fewer than 250,000 distinct CDR3 sequences, and roughly 7.5% of these were observed just once. The ten largest clones add up to more than 5% of the sample.

Every donor was a healthy Caucasian. The twin cohort comprised three pairs of female monozygotic twins, all aged roughly 18 to 30 years. CD4+ and CD8+ T cell populations were isolated with positive isolation kits from Invitrogen. This sample was also put to use in a study of yellow fever vaccine responses in identical twins. Per that second paper: The T cell response to vaccination in identical twins was reported by the authors to appear partly convergent and partly personalized. Focusing on identical twins, the study followed the T cell clones that responded to the vaccine, and did so with precision.

The TCR originated in a young woman in good health. The rearrangement combines TRBV7-8 with TRBJ2-3, with no confident D gene call. Sequencing input: CD8+ T cells sorted from blood. The nucleotides read TGTGCCAGCAGCTTAAACCCCGGTCCCACAGATACGCAGTATTTT. Translated, it reads CASSLNPGPTDTQYF.